This is a list of T cell receptor beta chains from one sample in a study of T cell repertoires in cytomegalovirus infection. Using its own MiXCR run on the reads, TCRdb lists one record per CDR3 protein. The sample holds some 700,000 distinct CDR3 sequences, roughly 36% seen once. The sample taken for sequencing was PBMCs. The source is a human donor in good health (CMV status not recorded). Some clones in this sample may be carry-over from other donors' samples. The CDR3 runs from the conserved cysteine through the conserved F or W. Each record gives: V gene, clone size, J gene, D gene, CDR3 DNA, CDR3 protein. A D gene is named only where the DNA matches it firmly. Expanded clones are given a class, and other clones once, few, many or no size at all.

TRBV24-1	-	TRBJ2-5	TRBD2	TGTGCCACCAGTGAAGCGGGACTGACGGGAGAGACCCAGTACTTC	CATSEAGLTGETQYF
TRBV5-5	-	TRBJ1-5	-	TGTGCCAGCAGCTTTTCCGACACCGATCAGCCCCAGCATTTT	CASSFSDTDQPQHF
TRBV7-8	-	TRBJ2-3	-	TGTGCCAGCAGCTTAGACCGGGAGAGCACAGATACGCAGTATTTT	CASSLDRESTDTQYF
TRBV7-2	many	TRBJ2-7	TRBD2	TGTGCCAGCAGCTTAGGTAGCGGGGCGGTGTACGAGCAGTACTTC	CASSLGSGAVYEQYF
TRBV20-1	-	TRBJ2-5	-	TGCAGTGCTAGAGATTTTCAGGGGAGGGAGACCCAGTACTTC	CSARDFQGRETQYF
TRBV7-2	-	TRBJ1-1	-	TGTGCCAGCATCACAATGGGGTGGGGGCGGCTCATGAACACTGAAGCTTTCTTT	CASITMGWGRLMNTEAFF
TRBV10-3	-	TRBJ2-3	-	TGTGCCATCAGATTATCTGGCGGCAACACAGATACGCAGTATTTT	CAIRLSGGNTDTQYF
TRBV7-9	-	TRBJ1-2	-	TGTGCCAGCAGCTTACGATCCGTGATAAACTATGGCTACACCTTC	CASSLRSVINYGYTF
TRBV7-3	few	TRBJ2-2	-	TGTGCCAGCAGCCCCTCCGGGTTCGGGGAGCTGTTTTTT	CASSPSGFGELFF
TRBV18	few	TRBJ1-4	-	TGTGCCAGCTCTCAAACTAATGAAAAACTGTTTTTT	CASSQTNEKLFF
TRBV6-8	few	TRBJ2-1	-	TGTGCCAGCAGTTACGAAAGTAGTCAGTTCTATGAGCAGTTCTTC	CASSYESSQFYEQFF
TRBV7-8	-	TRBJ2-7	-	TGTGCCAGCAGCTCGACCGTTGGTGGGGGCGCCTACGAGCAGTACTTC	CASSSTVGGGAYEQYF
TRBV6-2/TRBV6-3	-	TRBJ2-3	-	TGTGCCAGCAGTTACTCGAGTTCTAGCTACAAACTCCAAGATACGCAGTATTTT	CASSYSSSSYKLQDTQYF
TRBV28	-	TRBJ2-7	-	TGTGCCAGCAGTTTCGGAGGGGACTGGTACGAGCAGTACTTC	CASSFGGDWYEQYF
TRBV7-2	many	TRBJ2-5	TRBD2	TGTGCCAGCAGTCCTAAGGGGGGTACTAGCGGGAGGGAGACCCAGTACTTC	CASSPKGGTSGRETQYF
TRBV11-2	-	TRBJ1-2	-	TGTGCCAGCAGCTTAGAGCCAGCCGCTAACTATGGCTACACCTTC	CASSLEPAANYGYTF
TRBV18	-	TRBJ2-5	-	TGTGCCAGCTCACCAAGATGGCAGGGGCAAGAGACCCAGTACTTC	CASSPRWQGQETQYF
TRBV2	-	TRBJ2-2	-	TGTGCCAGCAGCCGGGTGGGTCTTACGGGAGCGGGCACCGGGGAGCTGTTTTTT	CASSRVGLTGAGTGELFF
TRBV7-2	few	TRBJ2-7	TRBD2	TGTGCCAGCAGCTTATTATCTAGCGGGAGCTACGAGCAGTACTTC	CASSLLSSGSYEQYF
TRBV28	-	TRBJ1-5	-	TGTGCCAGCAGTTTATGGACAGGCAAGGGTCAGCCCCAGCATTTT	CASSLWTGKGQPQHF
TRBV12-3/TRBV12-4	many	TRBJ2-3	-	TGTGCCAGCAGTTTGAACGGGTTCACAGATACGCAGTATTTT	CASSLNGFTDTQYF
TRBV20-1	few	TRBJ1-2	-	TGCAGTGCTAGCCGTCCGGACTATGGCTACACCTTC	CSASRPDYGYTF
TRBV6-5	few	TRBJ2-3	TRBD2	TGTGCCAGCAGTTACCGGAGCGGGAGTGGCACAGATACGCAGTATTTT	CASSYRSGSGTDTQYF
TRBV6-1	-	TRBJ2-7	-	TGTGCCAGCACACTTAGACAGGGAGGACGGTCATACGAGCAGTACTTC	CASTLRQGGRSYEQYF
TRBV19	-	TRBJ2-1	TRBD2	TGTGCCAGTAGTACTAGCGGGACGTTATACAATGAGCAGTTCTTC	CASSTSGTLYNEQFF
TRBV6-5	-	TRBJ2-4	-	TGTGCCAGCAGCCTCAGCGGTAGGCGTGGAGCCAAAAACATTCAGTACTTC	CASSLSGRRGAKNIQYF
TRBV6-5	-	TRBJ1-5	-	TGTGCCAGCAGTGCAGGGCGGGGGGGAGGCAATCAGCCCCAGCATTTT	CASSAGRGGGNQPQHF
TRBV25-1	-	TRBJ2-1	-	TGTGCCAGCAGTGACGTACAGGGAACCTACAATGAGCAGTTCTTC	CASSDVQGTYNEQFF
TRBV28	-	TRBJ2-2	TRBD2	TGTGCCACCACTAGCGGGAGCCACACCGGGGAGCTGTTTTTT	CATTSGSHTGELFF
TRBV7-9	few	TRBJ1-3	-	TGTGCCAGCAGCTTAAGTTCCAGGGACACCATATATTTT	CASSLSSRDTIYF
TRBV27	-	TRBJ2-7	-	TGTGCCAGCAGTTTAGCCGCACATGGACAGCAAATCTACGAGCAGTACTTC	CASSLAAHGQQIYEQYF
TRBV11-1	-	TRBJ2-2	-	TGTGCCAGCAGCTTTGCCTCGAACACCGGGGAGCTGTTTTTT	CASSFASNTGELFF
TRBV12-3/TRBV12-4	many	TRBJ2-1	-	TGTGCCAGCAGTTTCTACTCCTACTACAATGAGCAGTTCTTC	CASSFYSYYNEQFF
TRBV6-2/TRBV6-3	-	TRBJ1-5	TRBD1	TGTGCCAGCAGTTACACGGGACAGTCCCGTCCAAAGCCCCAGCATTTT	CASSYTGQSRPKPQHF
TRBV7-2	few	TRBJ1-6	TRBD1	TGTGCCAGCAGCCGACCCTCAATCCCGGGACAGGGTAGTCGGCACTCCTATAATTCACCCCTCCACTTT	CASSRPSIPGQGSRHSYNSPLHF
TRBV28	-	TRBJ2-3	TRBD1	TGTGCCAGCAGACCCTTGACCGGGACAGGACACACAGATACGCAGTATTTT	CASRPLTGTGHTDTQYF
TRBV4-2	-	TRBJ1-2	TRBD1	TGTGCCAGCAGCCCAGGAGTGGGACAGGGGCTTGTCTATGGCTACACCTTC	CASSPGVGQGLVYGYTF